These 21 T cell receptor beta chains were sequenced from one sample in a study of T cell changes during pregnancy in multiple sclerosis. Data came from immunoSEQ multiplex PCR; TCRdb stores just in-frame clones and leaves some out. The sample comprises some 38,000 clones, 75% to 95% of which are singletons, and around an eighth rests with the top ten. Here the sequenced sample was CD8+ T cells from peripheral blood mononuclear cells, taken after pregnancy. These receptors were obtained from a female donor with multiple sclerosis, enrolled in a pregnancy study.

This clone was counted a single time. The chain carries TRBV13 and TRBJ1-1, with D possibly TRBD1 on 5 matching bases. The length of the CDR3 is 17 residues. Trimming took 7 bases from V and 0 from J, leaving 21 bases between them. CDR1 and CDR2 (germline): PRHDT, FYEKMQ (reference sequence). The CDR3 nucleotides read TGTGCCAGCAACCCCACGCTCGGGGGTTCCTTGAACACTGAAGCTTTCTTT. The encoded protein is CASNPTLGGSLNTEAFF.

The CDR3 bases are TGTGCCAGCCTTGGGGGGTGGTATGGCTACACCTTC. It encodes CASLGGWYGYTF. The chain is built from TRBV2 and TRBJ1-2; weak D call: TRBD1 (5 bases). Deletions cut 8 bases from V and 5 bases from J, with 12 bases between. CDR3 length: 12 residues. Germline V gene data show CDR1 as SNHLY and CDR2 as FYNNEI.

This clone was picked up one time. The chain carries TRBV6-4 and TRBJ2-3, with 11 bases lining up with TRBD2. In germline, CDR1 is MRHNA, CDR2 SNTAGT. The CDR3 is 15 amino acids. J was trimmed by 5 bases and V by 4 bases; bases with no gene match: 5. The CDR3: CASSVLAGGEDTQYF. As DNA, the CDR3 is TGTGCCAGCAGTGTCCTAGCGGGAGGTGAAGATACGCAGTATTTT.

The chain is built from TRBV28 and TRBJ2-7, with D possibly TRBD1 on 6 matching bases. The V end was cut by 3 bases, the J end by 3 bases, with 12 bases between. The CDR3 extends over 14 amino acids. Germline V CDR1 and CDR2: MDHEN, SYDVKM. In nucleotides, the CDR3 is TGTGCCAGCAGTTTTTTCGGCAGGGGCTACGAGCAGTACTTC. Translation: CASSFFGRGYEQYF.

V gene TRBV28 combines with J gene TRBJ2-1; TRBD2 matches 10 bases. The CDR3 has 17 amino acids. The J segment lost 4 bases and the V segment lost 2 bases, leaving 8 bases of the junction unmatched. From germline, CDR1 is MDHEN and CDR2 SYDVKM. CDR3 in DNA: TGTGCCAGCAGTTTAAACCCCCTAGCGGGAGTTTACAATGAGCAGTTCTTC. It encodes CASSLNPLAGVYNEQFF.

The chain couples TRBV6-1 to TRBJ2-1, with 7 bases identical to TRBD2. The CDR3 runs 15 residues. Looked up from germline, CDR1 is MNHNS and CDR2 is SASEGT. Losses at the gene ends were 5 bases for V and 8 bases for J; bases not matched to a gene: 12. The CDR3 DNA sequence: TGTGCCAGCAGTTTCCGGGCTAGCGGATGGGATGAGCAGTTCTTC. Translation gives CASSFRASGWDEQFF.

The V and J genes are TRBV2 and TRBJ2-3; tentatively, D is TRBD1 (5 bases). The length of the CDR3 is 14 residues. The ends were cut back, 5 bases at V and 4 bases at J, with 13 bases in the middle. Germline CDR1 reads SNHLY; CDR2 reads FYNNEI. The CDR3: CASSSSMGPDTQYF. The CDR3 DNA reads TGTGCCAGCAGTAGCTCTATGGGGCCAGATACGCAGTATTTT. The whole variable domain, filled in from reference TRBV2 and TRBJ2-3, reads EPEVTQTPSHQVTQMGQEVILRCVPISNHLYFYWYRQILGQKVEFLVSFYNNEISEKSEIFDDQFSVERPDGSNFTLKIRSTKLEDSAMYFCASSSSMGPDTQYFGPGTRLTVL.

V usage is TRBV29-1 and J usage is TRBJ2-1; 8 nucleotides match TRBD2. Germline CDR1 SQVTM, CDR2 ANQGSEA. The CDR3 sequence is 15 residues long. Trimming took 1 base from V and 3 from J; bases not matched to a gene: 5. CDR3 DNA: TGCAGCGTTGAAGGGGCGGGGGGCATCTACAATGAGCAGTTCTTC. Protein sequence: CSVEGAGGIYNEQFF.

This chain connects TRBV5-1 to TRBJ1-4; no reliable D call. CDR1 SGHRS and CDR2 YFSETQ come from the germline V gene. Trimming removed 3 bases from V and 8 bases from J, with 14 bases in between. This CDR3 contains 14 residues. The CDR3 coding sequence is TGCGCCAGCAGCTCCAACGGGTTAAGAGAAAAACTGTTTTTT. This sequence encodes CASSSNGLREKLFF.

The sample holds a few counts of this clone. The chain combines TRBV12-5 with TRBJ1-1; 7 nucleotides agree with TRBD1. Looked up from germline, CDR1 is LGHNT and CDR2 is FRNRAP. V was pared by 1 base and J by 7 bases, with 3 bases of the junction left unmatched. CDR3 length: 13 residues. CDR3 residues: CASGLGQGDEAFF. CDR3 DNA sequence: TGTGCTAGTGGTTTGGGACAGGGTGATGAAGCTTTCTTT.

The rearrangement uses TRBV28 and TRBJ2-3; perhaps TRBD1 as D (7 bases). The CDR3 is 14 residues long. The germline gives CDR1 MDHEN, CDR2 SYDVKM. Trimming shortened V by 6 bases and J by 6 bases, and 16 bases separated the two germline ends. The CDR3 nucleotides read TGTGCCAGCAGGGCCAGGGGGGAGGCCGATACGCAGTATTTT. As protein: CASRARGEADTQYF.

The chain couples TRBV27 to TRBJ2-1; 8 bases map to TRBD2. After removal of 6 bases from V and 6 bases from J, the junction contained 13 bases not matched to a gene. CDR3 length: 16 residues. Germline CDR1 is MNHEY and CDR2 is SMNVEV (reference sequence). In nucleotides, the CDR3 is TGTGCCAGCAGACCCCCGCCGGGAGGGCCTCCCAATGAGCAGTTCTTC. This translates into CASRPPPGGPPNEQFF.

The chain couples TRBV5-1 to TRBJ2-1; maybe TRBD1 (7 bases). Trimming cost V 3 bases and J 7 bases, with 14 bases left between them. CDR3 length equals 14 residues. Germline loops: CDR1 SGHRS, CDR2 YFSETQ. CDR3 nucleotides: TGCGCCAGCAGCTCAGGGGCAGGGGGGAATGAGCAGTTCTTC. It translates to CASSSGAGGNEQFF.

The CDR3 sequence is CAWAEQTTNTEAFF. Here the CDR3 DNA reads TGTGCCTGGGCCGAACAGACAACGAACACTGAAGCTTTCTTT. The gene calls are TRBV30 and TRBJ1-1, with unresolved D. CDR3 length: 14 amino acids. The V gene's germline CDR1 is GTSNPN and CDR2 SVGIG (reference sequence). V gave up 5 bases and J gave up 1 base, with 14 bases separating them.

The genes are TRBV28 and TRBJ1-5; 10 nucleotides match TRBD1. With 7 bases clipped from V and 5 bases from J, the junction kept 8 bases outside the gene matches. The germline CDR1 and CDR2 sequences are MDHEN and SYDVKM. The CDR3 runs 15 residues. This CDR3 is CASTPPGQGYQPQHF. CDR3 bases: TGTGCCAGCACCCCCCCGGGACAGGGGTATCAGCCCCAGCATTTT.

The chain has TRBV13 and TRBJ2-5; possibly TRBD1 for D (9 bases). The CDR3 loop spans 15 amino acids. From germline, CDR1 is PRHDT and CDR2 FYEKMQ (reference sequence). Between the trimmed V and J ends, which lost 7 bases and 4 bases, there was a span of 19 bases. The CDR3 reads CASTGGDRVGETQYF. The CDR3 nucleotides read TGTGCCAGCACCGGGGGGGACAGGGTCGGAGAGACCCAGTACTTC.

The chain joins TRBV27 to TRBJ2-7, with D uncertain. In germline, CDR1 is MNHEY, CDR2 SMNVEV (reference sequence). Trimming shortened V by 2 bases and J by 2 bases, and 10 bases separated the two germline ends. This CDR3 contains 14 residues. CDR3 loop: CASSLGVGPYEQYF. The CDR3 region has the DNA TGTGCCAGCAGTTTAGGTGTTGGGCCCTACGAGCAGTACTTC.

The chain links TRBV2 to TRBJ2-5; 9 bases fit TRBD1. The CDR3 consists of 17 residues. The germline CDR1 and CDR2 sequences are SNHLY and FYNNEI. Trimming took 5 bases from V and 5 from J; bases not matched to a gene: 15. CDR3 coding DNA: TGTGCCAGCAGTACCGGGACAGGGCACTTGAACGATGAGACCCAGTACTTC. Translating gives CASSTGTGHLNDETQYF.

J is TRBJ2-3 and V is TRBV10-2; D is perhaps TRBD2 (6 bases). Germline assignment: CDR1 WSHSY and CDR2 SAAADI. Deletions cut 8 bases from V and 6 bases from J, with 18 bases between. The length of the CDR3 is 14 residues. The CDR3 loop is CASYIDGGGDTQYF. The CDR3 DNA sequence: TGCGCCAGCTATATCGACGGGGGTGGGGATACGCAGTATTTT.

The CDR3 bases are TGTGCCAGCAGTGAAGAGGGCAGGGGAAGAATCGGGGAGCTGTTTTTT. Protein: CASSEEGRGRIGELFF. The chain has TRBV2 and TRBJ2-2; possibly TRBD1 for D (6 bases). V was cut by 1 base and J by 7 bases, with 16 bases left in between. Germline V gene data show CDR1 as SNHLY and CDR2 as FYNNEI. CDR3 length: 16 amino acids.

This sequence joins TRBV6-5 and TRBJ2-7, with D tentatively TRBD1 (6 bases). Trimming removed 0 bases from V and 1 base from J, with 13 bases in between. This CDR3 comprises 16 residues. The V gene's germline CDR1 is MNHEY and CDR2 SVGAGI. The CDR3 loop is CASSYSKGTLSYEQYF. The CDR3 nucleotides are TGTGCCAGCAGTTACTCGAAGGGGACACTTTCCTACGAGCAGTACTTC.